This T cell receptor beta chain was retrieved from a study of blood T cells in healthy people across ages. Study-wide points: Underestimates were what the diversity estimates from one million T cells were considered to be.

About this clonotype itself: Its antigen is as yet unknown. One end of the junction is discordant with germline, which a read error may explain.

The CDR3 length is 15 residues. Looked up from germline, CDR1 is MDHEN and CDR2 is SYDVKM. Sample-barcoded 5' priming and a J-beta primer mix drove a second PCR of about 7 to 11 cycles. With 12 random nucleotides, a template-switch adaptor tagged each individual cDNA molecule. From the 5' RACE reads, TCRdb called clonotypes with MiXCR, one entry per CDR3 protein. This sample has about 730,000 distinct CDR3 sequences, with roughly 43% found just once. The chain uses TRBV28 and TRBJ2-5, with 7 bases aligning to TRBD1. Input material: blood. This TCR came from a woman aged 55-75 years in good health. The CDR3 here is CASSNAMPGGEAQYF. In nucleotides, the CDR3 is TGTGCCAGCAGCAACGCCATGCCAGGGGGAGAGGCCCAGTACTTC. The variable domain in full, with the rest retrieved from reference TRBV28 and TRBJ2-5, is DVKVTQSSRYLVKRTGEKVFLECVQDMDHENMFWYRQDPGLGLRLIYFSYDVKMKEKGDIPEGYSVSREKKERFSLILESASTNQTSMYLCASSNAMPGGEAQYFGPGTRLLVL.